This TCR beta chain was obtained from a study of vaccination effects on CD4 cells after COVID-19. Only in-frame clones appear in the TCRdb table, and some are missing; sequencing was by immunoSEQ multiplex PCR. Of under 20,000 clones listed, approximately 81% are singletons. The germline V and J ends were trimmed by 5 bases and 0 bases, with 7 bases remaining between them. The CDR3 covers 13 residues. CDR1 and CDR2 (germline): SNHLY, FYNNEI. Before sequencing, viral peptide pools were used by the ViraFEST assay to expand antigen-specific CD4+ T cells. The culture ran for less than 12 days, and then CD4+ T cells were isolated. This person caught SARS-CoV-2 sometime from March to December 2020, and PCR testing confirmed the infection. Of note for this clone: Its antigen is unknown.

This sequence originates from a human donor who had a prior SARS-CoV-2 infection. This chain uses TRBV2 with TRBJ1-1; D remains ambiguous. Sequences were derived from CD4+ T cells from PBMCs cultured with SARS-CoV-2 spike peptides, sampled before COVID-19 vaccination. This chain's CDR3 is CASSWTVNTEAFF. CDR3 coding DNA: TGTGCCAGCAGTTGGACGGTGAACACTGAAGCTTTCTTT.